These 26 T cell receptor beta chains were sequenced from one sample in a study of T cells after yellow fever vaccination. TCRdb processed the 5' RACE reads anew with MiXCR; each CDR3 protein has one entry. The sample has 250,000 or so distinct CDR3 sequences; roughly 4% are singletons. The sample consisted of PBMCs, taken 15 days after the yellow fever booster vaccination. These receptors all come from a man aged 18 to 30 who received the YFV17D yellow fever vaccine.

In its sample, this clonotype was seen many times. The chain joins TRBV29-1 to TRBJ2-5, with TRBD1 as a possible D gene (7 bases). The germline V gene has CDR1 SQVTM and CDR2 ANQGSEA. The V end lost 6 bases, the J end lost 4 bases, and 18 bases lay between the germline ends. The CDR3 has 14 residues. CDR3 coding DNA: TGCAGCGTCGATGGACAGGCGGGGACAGAGACCCAGTACTTC. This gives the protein CSVDGQAGTETQYF. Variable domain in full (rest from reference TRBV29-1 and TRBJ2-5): SAVISQKPSRDICQRGTSLTIQCQVDSQVTMMFWYRQQPGQSLTLIATANQGSEATYESGFVIDKFPISRPNLTFSTLTVSNMSPEDSSIYLCSVDGQAGTETQYFGPGTRLLVL.

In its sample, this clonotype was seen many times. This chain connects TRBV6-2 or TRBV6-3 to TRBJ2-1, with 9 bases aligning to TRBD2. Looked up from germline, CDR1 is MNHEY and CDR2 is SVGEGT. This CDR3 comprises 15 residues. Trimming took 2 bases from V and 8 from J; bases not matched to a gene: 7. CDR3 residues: CASSYERGALDEQFF. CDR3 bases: TGTGCCAGCAGTTACGAGCGGGGGGCCCTCGATGAGCAGTTCTTC.

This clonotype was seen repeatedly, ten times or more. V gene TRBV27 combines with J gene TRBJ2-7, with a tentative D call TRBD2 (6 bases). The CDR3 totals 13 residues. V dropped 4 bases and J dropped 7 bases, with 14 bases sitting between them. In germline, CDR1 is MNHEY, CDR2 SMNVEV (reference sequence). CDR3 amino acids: CASSWSGTQEQYF. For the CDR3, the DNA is TGTGCCAGCAGTTGGTCAGGGACTCAGGAGCAGTACTTC.

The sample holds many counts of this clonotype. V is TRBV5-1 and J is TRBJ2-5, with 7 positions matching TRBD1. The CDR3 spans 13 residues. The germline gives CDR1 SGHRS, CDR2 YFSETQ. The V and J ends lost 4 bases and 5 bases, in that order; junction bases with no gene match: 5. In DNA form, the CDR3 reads TGCGCCAGCAGCAGGACAGGTTTGGAGACCCAGTACTTC. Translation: CASSRTGLETQYF.

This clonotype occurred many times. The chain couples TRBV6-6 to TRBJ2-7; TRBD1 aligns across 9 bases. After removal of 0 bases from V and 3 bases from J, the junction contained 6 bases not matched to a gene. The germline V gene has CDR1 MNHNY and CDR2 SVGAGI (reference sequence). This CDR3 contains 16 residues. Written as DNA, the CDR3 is TGTGCCAGCAGTTACTCCCGACAGGGGGACTTCTACGAGCAGTACGTC. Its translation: CASSYSRQGDFYEQYV.

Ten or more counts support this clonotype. CDR3 sequence (DNA): TGTGCCAGCAGCCAAGAACTAAACTGGGAGCTGTTTTTT. It specifies CASSQELNWELFF. The chain recombines TRBV4-2 with TRBJ2-2; D ambiguous. The CDR3 is 13 amino acids. Germline values: CDR1 LGHNA, CDR2 YNFKEQ. Trimming stripped 0 bases from V and 9 bases from J, with 8 bases between.

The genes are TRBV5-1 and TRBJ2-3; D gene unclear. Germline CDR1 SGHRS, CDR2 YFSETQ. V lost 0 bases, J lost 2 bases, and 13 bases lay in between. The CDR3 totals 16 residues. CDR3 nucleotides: TGCGCCAGCAGCTTGGACAAACCCTCCCTCACAGATACGCAGTATTTT. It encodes CASSLDKPSLTDTQYF.

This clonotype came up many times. CDR3: CASSLVGGAYNEQFF. In DNA form, the CDR3 reads TGTGCCAGCAGCTTGGTCGGGGGGGCGTACAATGAGCAGTTCTTC. V and J are TRBV5-4 and TRBJ2-1; 8 bases align to TRBD2. Trimming at V came to 0 bases and at J to 4 bases, leaving 3 bases not matched to a gene. This CDR3 spans 15 amino acids. Looked up from germline, CDR1 is SGHNT and CDR2 is YYREEE (reference sequence).

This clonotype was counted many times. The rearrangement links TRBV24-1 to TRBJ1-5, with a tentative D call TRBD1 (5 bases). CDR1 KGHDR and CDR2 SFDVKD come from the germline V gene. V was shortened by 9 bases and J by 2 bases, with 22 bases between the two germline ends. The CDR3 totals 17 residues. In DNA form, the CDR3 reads TGTGCCACCCCTTTCCGGGTTCCGGGAGGGGGCAATCAGCCCCAGCATTTT. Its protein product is CATPFRVPGGGNQPQHF.

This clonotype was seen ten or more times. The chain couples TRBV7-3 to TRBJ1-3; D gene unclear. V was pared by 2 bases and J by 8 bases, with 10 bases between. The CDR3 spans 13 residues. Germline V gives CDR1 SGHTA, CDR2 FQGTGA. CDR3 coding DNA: TGTGCCAGCAGCTTAGTAGACGGGGACACCATATATTTT. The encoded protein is CASSLVDGDTIYF.

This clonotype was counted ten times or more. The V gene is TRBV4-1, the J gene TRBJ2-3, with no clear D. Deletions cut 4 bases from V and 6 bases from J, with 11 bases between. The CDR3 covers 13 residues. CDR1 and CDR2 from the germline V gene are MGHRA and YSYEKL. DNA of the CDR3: TGCGCCAGCAGCCCTACCCTGGGGGATACGCAGTATTTT. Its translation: CASSPTLGDTQYF.

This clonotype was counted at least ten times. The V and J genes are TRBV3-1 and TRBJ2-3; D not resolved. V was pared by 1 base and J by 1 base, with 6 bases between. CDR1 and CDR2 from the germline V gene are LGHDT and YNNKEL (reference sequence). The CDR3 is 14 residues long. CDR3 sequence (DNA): TGTGCCAGCAGCCAAGGAGAAGGCACAGATACGCAGTATTTT. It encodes CASSQGEGTDTQYF.

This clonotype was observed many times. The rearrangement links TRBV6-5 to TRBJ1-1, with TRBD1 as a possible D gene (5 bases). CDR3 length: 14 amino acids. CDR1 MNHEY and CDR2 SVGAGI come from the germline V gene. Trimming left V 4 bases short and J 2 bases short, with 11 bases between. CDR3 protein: CASSSPGRNTEAFF. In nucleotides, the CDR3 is TGTGCCAGCAGTTCCCCAGGGAGAAACACTGAAGCTTTCTTT.

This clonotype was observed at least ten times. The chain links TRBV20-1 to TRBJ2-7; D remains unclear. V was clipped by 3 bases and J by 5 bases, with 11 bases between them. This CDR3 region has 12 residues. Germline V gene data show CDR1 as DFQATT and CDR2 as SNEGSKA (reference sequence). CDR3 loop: CSASIGGNEQYF. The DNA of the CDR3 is TGCAGTGCTAGCATCGGCGGCAACGAGCAGTACTTC.

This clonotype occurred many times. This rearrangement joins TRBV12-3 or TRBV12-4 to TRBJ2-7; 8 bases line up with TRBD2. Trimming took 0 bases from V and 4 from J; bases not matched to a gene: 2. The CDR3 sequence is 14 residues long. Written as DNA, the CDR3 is TGTGCCAGCAGTTTAGCCGGGGGGGTTTACGAGCAGTACTTC. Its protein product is CASSLAGGVYEQYF.

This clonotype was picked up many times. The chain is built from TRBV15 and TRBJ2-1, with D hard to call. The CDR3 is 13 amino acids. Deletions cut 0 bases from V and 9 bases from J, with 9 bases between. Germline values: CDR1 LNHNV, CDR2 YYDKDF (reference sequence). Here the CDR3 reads CATSRDRRSEQFF. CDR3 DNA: TGTGCCACCAGCAGAGATCGACGGTCTGAGCAGTTCTTC.

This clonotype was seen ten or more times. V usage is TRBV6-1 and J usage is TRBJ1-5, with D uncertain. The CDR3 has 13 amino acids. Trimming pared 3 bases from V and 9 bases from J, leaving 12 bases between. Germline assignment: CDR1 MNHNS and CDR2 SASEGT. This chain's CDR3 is CASSEKVYGPQHF. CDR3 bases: TGTGCCAGCAGTGAGAAGGTCTACGGGCCCCAGCATTTT.

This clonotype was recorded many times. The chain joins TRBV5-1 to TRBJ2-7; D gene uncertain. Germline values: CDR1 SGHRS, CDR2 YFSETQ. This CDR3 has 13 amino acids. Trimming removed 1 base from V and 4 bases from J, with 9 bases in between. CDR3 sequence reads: CASSLNFDYEQYF. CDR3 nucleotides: TGCGCCAGCAGCTTGAACTTTGATTACGAGCAGTACTTC.

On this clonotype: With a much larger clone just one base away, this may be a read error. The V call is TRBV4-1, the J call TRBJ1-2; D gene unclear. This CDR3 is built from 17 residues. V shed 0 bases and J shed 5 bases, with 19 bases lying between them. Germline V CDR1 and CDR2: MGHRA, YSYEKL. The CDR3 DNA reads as TGCGCCAGCAGCCAAGATTGGGCAGGCGCCCACCCATATGGCTACACCTTC. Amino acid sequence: CASSQDWAGAHPYGYTF.

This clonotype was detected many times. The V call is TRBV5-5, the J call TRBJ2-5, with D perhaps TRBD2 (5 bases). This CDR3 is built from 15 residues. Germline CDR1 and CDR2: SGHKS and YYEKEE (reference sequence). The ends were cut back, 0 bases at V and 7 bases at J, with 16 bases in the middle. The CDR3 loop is CASSLAGLSDGTQYF. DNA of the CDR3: TGTGCCAGCAGCTTGGCCGGACTCTCCGATGGGACCCAGTACTTC.

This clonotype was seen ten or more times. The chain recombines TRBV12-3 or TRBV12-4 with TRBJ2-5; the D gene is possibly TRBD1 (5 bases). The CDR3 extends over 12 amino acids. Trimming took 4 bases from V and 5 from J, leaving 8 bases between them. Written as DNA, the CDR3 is TGTGCCAGCAGTTCAGGGCCGGAGACCCAGTACTTC. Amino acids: CASSSGPETQYF.

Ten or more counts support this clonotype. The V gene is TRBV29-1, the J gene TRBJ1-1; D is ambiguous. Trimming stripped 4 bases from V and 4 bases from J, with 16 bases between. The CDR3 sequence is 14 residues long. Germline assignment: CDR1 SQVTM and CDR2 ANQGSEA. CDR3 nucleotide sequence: TGCAGCGTTGGCCGGGTCGAAGGTGGCACTGAAGCTTTCTTT. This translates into CSVGRVEGGTEAFF.

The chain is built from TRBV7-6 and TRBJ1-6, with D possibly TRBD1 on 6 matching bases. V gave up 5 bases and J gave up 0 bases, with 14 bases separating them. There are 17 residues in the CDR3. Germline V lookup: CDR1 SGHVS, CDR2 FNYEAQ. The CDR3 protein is CASSADRTSSYNSPLHF. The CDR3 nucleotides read TGTGCCAGCAGCGCGGACAGAACGAGCTCCTATAATTCACCCCTCCACTTT.

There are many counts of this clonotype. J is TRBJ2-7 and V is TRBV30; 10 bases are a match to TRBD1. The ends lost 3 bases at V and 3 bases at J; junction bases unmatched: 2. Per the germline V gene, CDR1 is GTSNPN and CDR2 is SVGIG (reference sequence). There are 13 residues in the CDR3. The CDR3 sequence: CAWSGDRGYEQYF. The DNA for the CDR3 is TGTGCCTGGAGCGGGGACAGGGGCTACGAGCAGTACTTC.

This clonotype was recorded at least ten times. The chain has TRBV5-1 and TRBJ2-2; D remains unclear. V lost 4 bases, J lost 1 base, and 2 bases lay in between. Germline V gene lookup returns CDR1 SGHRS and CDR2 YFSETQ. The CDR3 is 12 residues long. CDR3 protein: CASSENTGELFF. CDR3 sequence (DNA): TGCGCCAGCAGCGAGAACACCGGGGAGCTGTTTTTT. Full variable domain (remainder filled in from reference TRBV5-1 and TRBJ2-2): KAGVTQTPRYLIKTRGQQVTLSCSPISGHRSVSWYQQTPGQGLQFLFEYFSETQRNKGNFPGRFSGRQFSNSRSEMNVSTLELGDSALYLCASSENTGELFFGEGSRLTVL.

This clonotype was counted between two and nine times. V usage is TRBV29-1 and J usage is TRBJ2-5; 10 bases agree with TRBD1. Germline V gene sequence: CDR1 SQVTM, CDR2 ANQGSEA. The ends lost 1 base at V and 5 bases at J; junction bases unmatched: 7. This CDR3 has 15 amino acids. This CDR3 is CSVEGQGAGEETQYF. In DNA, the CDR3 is TGCAGCGTTGAAGGACAGGGGGCGGGTGAGGAGACCCAGTACTTC.